The next 3 T cell receptor beta chains were all read from a single sample in a study of T cell responses to AZD1222 COVID-19 vaccine. Sequencing was performed with immunoSEQ multiplex PCR; in TCRdb, only in-frame clones are kept and a portion is missing. This repertoire shows about 150,000 clones, 80% to 95% found once; its top ten account for 1.6%. This specimen consisted of peripheral blood, obtained on day 0 of AZD1222 vaccination. Source of these receptors: an adult in good health.

This chain uses TRBV27 with TRBJ1-2; D is possibly TRBD1 (5 bases). This CDR3 is built from 15 residues. The V end lost 5 bases, the J end lost 4 bases, and 17 bases lay between the germline ends. CDR1 and CDR2 from the germline V gene are MNHEY and SMNVEV (reference sequence). CDR3 sequence reads: CASSLIGGYIYGYTF. The CDR3 bases are TGTGCCAGCAGTCTTATCGGGGGGTATATCTATGGCTACACCTTC.

The chain recombines TRBV7-8 with TRBJ2-7, with D unresolved. Trimming removed 1 base at V and 2 bases at J, with 12 bases between. The germline V gene encodes CDR1 SGHVS and CDR2 FQNEAQ. This CDR3 is built from 15 residues. The CDR3 loop reads CASSLGWGGTYEQYF. In nucleotides, the CDR3 is TGTGCCAGCAGCTTAGGGTGGGGTGGCACCTACGAGCAGTACTTC.

V usage is TRBV19 and J usage is TRBJ2-2; TRBD1 matches 11 bases. CDR3 size: 15 residues. V dropped 5 bases and J dropped 8; count of bases not matched to a gene: 7. The germline V gene has CDR1 LNHDA and CDR2 SQIVND (reference sequence). CDR3 in amino acids: CASSFGQGAGGELFF. The CDR3 DNA reads as TGTGCCAGTAGTTTTGGACAGGGGGCAGGAGGGGAGCTGTTTTTT.